This is a list of T cell receptor beta chains from one sample in a study of blood T cells in healthy people across ages. TCRdb independently ran MiXCR on the 5' RACE reads; one entry per CDR3 protein. The table has about 680,000 distinct CDR3 sequences, roughly 49% seen once. The sample taken for sequencing was blood. The receptors derive from a woman in her fifties or sixties in good health. Both conserved end residues are part of each CDR3. D genes are given only for firm matches. Clone sizes are given selectively: once, few, many, or a class where the clone is expanded.

size,J,D,V,CDR3,DNA
NA,TRBJ1-1,NA,TRBV20-1,CSAKKQSMNTEAFF,TGCAGTGCTAAAAAACAGAGTATGAACACTGAAGCTTTCTTT
few,TRBJ2-4,NA,TRBV20-1,CSARLGRAKNIQYF,TGCAGTGCTAGGCTGGGTCGCGCCAAAAACATTCAGTACTTC
NA,TRBJ2-7,NA,TRBV6-2/TRBV6-3,CASSPSIGEQYF,TGTGCCAGCAGTCCGTCGATAGGCGAGCAGTACTTC
NA,TRBJ2-5,NA,TRBV9,CASSGGGGASHNERYF,TGTGCCAGCAGCGGCGGAGGGGGCGCATCCCACAATGAGCGGTACTTC
once,TRBJ2-7,NA,TRBV20-1,CSATPTGNEQYF,TGCAGTGCTACCCCGACGGGGAACGAGCAGTACTTC
NA,TRBJ2-3,NA,TRBV20-1,CSAPAGRIYDTQYF,TGCAGTGCCCCAGCAGGGAGAATCTATGATACGCAGTATTTT
once,TRBJ2-3,TRBD1,TRBV11-3,CASSSRNRGGTDTQYF,TGTGCCAGCAGTTCACGAAACAGGGGAGGCACAGATACGCAGTATTTT
many,TRBJ2-5,TRBD2,TRBV6-5,CASSYAGGLQETQYF,TGTGCCAGCAGTTACGCGGGGGGGCTCCAAGAGACCCAGTACTTC
NA,TRBJ2-5,TRBD2,TRBV10-3,CAISNTLTSGETQYF,TGTGCCATCAGCAACACCCTGACTAGCGGGGAGACCCAGTACTTC
NA,TRBJ2-7,NA,TRBV20-1,CSATRDDSYEQYF,TGCAGTGCTACCCGGGACGACTCCTACGAGCAGTACTTC
NA,TRBJ1-6,NA,TRBV20-1,CSAEGQGSSPLHF,TGCAGTGCCGAGGGTCAGGGGAGTTCACCCCTCCACTTT
NA,TRBJ2-5,NA,TRBV29-1,CGVEWRGRKETQYF,TGCGGCGTTGAATGGAGGGGACGCAAAGAGACCCAGTACTTC
many,TRBJ1-4,TRBD1,TRBV7-9,CASSPTGGLGEKLFF,TGTGCCAGCAGCCCAACAGGGGGCCTAGGCGAAAAACTGTTTTTT
NA,TRBJ2-3,TRBD2,TRBV11-2,CASSSPWLAGVQDTQYF,TGTGCCAGCAGTTCCCCCTGGCTAGCGGGAGTCCAGGATACGCAGTATTTT
NA,TRBJ1-1,NA,TRBV28,CAGSHRRGWDTEAFF,TGTGCCGGCAGTCATCGTCGAGGGTGGGACACTGAAGCTTTCTTT
NA,TRBJ2-7,TRBD2,TRBV20-1,CSGALAGSGEQYF,TGCAGTGGCGCACTAGCGGGATCTGGCGAGCAGTACTTC
NA,TRBJ2-7,TRBD2,TRBV20-1,CSARTSGRSSCEQYF,TGCAGTGCCCGGACTAGCGGGAGGTCCTCCTGCGAGCAGTACTTC
few,TRBJ2-1,NA,TRBV6-6,CASSPRDEQFF,TGTGCCAGCAGTCCCCGGGACGAGCAGTTCTTC
NA,TRBJ2-7,TRBD1,TRBV11-1,CASSLDRGPRQYF,TGTGCCAGCAGCTTGGACAGGGGGCCAAGGCAGTACTTC
few,TRBJ1-2,NA,TRBV27,CASSPTPQIRGGGYTF,TGTGCCAGCAGCCCTACCCCCCAAATTCGGGGGGGAGGCTACACCTTC
NA,TRBJ2-7,NA,TRBV20-1,CSVPGGSSYEQYF,TGCAGTGTCCCCGGGGGATCATCCTACGAGCAGTACTTC
NA,TRBJ2-5,NA,TRBV10-3,CAISVGLASPETQYF,TGTGCCATCAGTGTAGGGCTAGCGAGCCCCGAGACCCAGTACTTC